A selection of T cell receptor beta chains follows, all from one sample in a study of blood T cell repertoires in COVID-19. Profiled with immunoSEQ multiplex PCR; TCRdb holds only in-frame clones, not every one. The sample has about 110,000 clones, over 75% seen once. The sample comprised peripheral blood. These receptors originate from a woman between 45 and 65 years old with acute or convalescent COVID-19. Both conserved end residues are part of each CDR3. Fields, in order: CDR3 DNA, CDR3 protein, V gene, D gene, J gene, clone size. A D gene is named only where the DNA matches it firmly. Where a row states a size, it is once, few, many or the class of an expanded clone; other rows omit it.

DNA: TGTGCCAGCAGCTTAGCGGCTGGACAGGGCGGCACAGATACGCAGTATTTT; CDR3: CASSLAAGQGGTDTQYF; V: TRBV7-8; D: TRBD1; J: TRBJ2-3; size: NA
DNA: TGCGCCAGCAGTCAATCGCGGGGGAACAAGTTCACTGAAGCTTTCTTT; CDR3: CASSQSRGNKFTEAFF; V: TRBV23-1; D: NA; J: TRBJ1-1; size: NA
DNA: TGTGCCAGCAGTTACGCATCCGGGACAGGAGTAACCGGGGAGCTGTTTTTT; CDR3: CASSYASGTGVTGELFF; V: TRBV7-9; D: TRBD1; J: TRBJ2-2; size: NA
DNA: TGTGCCAGCAGTTCTACTGGGACAGAGGTCCGCCATGGCTACACCTTC; CDR3: CASSSTGTEVRHGYTF; V: TRBV6-5; D: TRBD1; J: TRBJ1-2; size: NA
DNA: TGTGCCAGCAGCCCTACTGGGAACACTGAAGCTTTCTTT; CDR3: CASSPTGNTEAFF; V: TRBV4-2; D: NA; J: TRBJ1-1; size: NA
DNA: TGTGCCAGCAGCTTTACAGGGGTGTCTAACTATGGCTACACCTTC; CDR3: CASSFTGVSNYGYTF; V: TRBV5-4; D: TRBD1; J: TRBJ1-2; size: NA
DNA: TGTGCCAGCAGCTTAGAATCAGGGACTGAAGCTTTCTTT; CDR3: CASSLESGTEAFF; V: TRBV11-2; D: NA; J: TRBJ1-1; size: NA
DNA: TGCGCCAGCAGTGAGTCATGGCTGAATCAGCCCCAGCATTTT; CDR3: CASSESWLNQPQHF; V: TRBV10-2; D: NA; J: TRBJ1-5; size: NA
DNA: TGTGCCACCAGTCCCGTAGCGGGGGCGAACACCGGGGAGCTGTTTTTT; CDR3: CATSPVAGANTGELFF; V: TRBV24-1; D: TRBD2; J: TRBJ2-2; size: NA
DNA: TGTGCCAGCAGCTTGGGACACAAGCAGTTCTTC; CDR3: CASSLGHKQFF; V: TRBV5-5; D: NA; J: TRBJ2-1; size: NA
DNA: TGTGCCAGCAGCGTCCACCATTCCCGGTCGCCAACCGGGGAGCTGTTTTTT; CDR3: CASSVHHSRSPTGELFF; V: TRBV9; D: NA; J: TRBJ2-2; size: few
DNA: TGTGCCAGCAGCACGGGAATTACTAACTATGGCTACACCTTC; CDR3: CASSTGITNYGYTF; V: TRBV11-2; D: NA; J: TRBJ1-2; size: NA
DNA: TGTGCCAGCTCACCGAACCCCCGCGGGGATACGCAGTATTTT; CDR3: CASSPNPRGDTQYF; V: TRBV18; D: NA; J: TRBJ2-3; size: NA
DNA: TGTGCCAGTGGTTTAGGGTCGGGACAGCTCACAGATACGCAGTATTTT; CDR3: CASGLGSGQLTDTQYF; V: TRBV27; D: TRBD1; J: TRBJ2-3; size: NA
DNA: TGTGCCAGCAGTTTCACGACAGGGACTGGAAACACCATATATTTT; CDR3: CASSFTTGTGNTIYF; V: TRBV6-5; D: TRBD1; J: TRBJ1-3; size: NA
DNA: TGTGCCAGCAGTTACGCATCCCAGGGATCGGGTTATGGCTACACCTTC; CDR3: CASSYASQGSGYGYTF; V: TRBV6-5; D: NA; J: TRBJ1-2; size: NA
DNA: TGTGCCAGCAGCCCCTCGGGGACTGTCACTGAAGCTTTCTTT; CDR3: CASSPSGTVTEAFF; V: TRBV14; D: NA; J: TRBJ1-1; size: NA
DNA: TGTGCCAGTAGTCTCAGGGGACGAGGGACCGGGGAGCTGTTTTTT; CDR3: CASSLRGRGTGELFF; V: TRBV19; D: NA; J: TRBJ2-2; size: NA
DNA: TGTGCCAGCAGCGCCAACCAACGGGAAGCTTTCTTT; CDR3: CASSANQREAFF; V: TRBV3-1/TRBV3-2; D: NA; J: TRBJ1-1; size: NA
DNA: TGTGCCAGCAGCTCGTCCGATACAGGGGATTCACCCCTCCACTTT; CDR3: CASSSSDTGDSPLHF; V: TRBV7-9; D: TRBD1; J: TRBJ1-6; size: NA
DNA: TGTGCCAGCAGCTTAGATAGAGGGGGCGCCGATGGCTACACCTTC; CDR3: CASSLDRGGADGYTF; V: TRBV11-2; D: TRBD1; J: TRBJ1-2; size: NA
DNA: TGTGCCAGCAGTGTAAGGGGTACCGGGGAGCTGTTTTTT; CDR3: CASSVRGTGELFF; V: TRBV27; D: NA; J: TRBJ2-2; size: NA
DNA: TGCGCCAGCAGCCCGAGCACCGGGACTTATTATGGCTACACCTTC; CDR3: CASSPSTGTYYGYTF; V: TRBV5-1; D: NA; J: TRBJ1-2; size: NA
DNA: TGTGCCAGCAGCTCTGGACTAGCGGCGCCCTACGAGCAGTACTTC; CDR3: CASSSGLAAPYEQYF; V: TRBV5-4; D: TRBD2; J: TRBJ2-7; size: NA
DNA: TGTGCCAGCAGCCAAAGGGGTAGTAGCGGGGGGGGTGACGAGCAGTACTTC; CDR3: CASSQRGSSGGGDEQYF; V: TRBV3-1/TRBV3-2; D: TRBD2; J: TRBJ2-7; size: NA
DNA: TGTGCCAGTCGACAGTCAGGCTATGGCTACACCTTC; CDR3: CASRQSGYGYTF; V: TRBV5-6; D: NA; J: TRBJ1-2; size: NA
DNA: TGTGCTAGTGGTTTGGAACAGGGAAACATTCAGTACTTC; CDR3: CASGLEQGNIQYF; V: TRBV12-5; D: NA; J: TRBJ2-4; size: NA
DNA: TGTGCCAGTAGACGACAGGGTTTCGGTAATTCACCCCTCCACTTT; CDR3: CASRRQGFGNSPLHF; V: TRBV19; D: TRBD1; J: TRBJ1-6; size: few
DNA: TGTGCCATCAGTGACCCCGACAGTTCACCCCTCCACTTT; CDR3: CAISDPDSSPLHF; V: TRBV10-3; D: NA; J: TRBJ1-6; size: NA
DNA: TGTGCCAGCAGTGAATGGGGAGGAATATCCTACGAGCAGTACTTC; CDR3: CASSEWGGISYEQYF; V: TRBV6-1; D: NA; J: TRBJ2-7; size: NA
DNA: TGTGCCACCACTGCGGGGCTGGGCCACTACGAGCAGTACTTC; CDR3: CATTAGLGHYEQYF; V: TRBV19; D: NA; J: TRBJ2-7; size: NA
DNA: TGCGCCAGCAGGTGGGGGGTCCAGCCTAACTATGGCTACACCTTC; CDR3: CASRWGVQPNYGYTF; V: TRBV5-1; D: NA; J: TRBJ1-2; size: few
DNA: TGTGCCAGCAGTAAAACAGGGGATCACTATGGCTACACCTTC; CDR3: CASSKTGDHYGYTF; V: TRBV9; D: TRBD1; J: TRBJ1-2; size: NA
DNA: TGTGCCAGCAGCCTTAGACAGGGGAATGGCTACACCTTC; CDR3: CASSLRQGNGYTF; V: TRBV3-1/TRBV3-2; D: TRBD1; J: TRBJ1-2; size: NA
DNA: TGTGCCACCTCGAGGGCACTAGACACAGATACGCAGTATTTT; CDR3: CATSRALDTDTQYF; V: TRBV15; D: NA; J: TRBJ2-3; size: few
DNA: TGCGCCAGCAGGGTGGAGCGGAACACAGATACGCAGTATTTT; CDR3: CASRVERNTDTQYF; V: TRBV5-1; D: NA; J: TRBJ2-3; size: few
DNA: TGTGCCAGCAGCCCGACGCGGGGGACCTACAATGAGCAGTTCTTC; CDR3: CASSPTRGTYNEQFF; V: TRBV7-2; D: TRBD2; J: TRBJ2-1; size: NA
DNA: TGTGCCTGGAGGGATACAGGGCATAGTGGAGCTTTCTTT; CDR3: CAWRDTGHSGAFF; V: TRBV30; D: NA; J: TRBJ1-1; size: NA
DNA: TGCAGTGCTCCGACAGGGGGCGGCTACACCTTC; CDR3: CSAPTGGGYTF; V: TRBV20-1; D: TRBD1; J: TRBJ1-2; size: NA
DNA: TGTGCCAGCAGCTTCGGGCGGGGCACAGATACGCAGTATTTT; CDR3: CASSFGRGTDTQYF; V: TRBV7-3; D: NA; J: TRBJ2-3; size: NA
DNA: TGTGCCAGCAGCTGGGGGGGGCTGAACACTGAAGCTTTCTTT; CDR3: CASSWGGLNTEAFF; V: TRBV3-1/TRBV3-2; D: NA; J: TRBJ1-1; size: once
DNA: TGCGCCAGCAGCCCCGTCCCGGGACAGGGAACAGATACGCAGTATTTT; CDR3: CASSPVPGQGTDTQYF; V: TRBV5-1; D: TRBD1; J: TRBJ2-3; size: NA
DNA: TGTGCCAGTGCAGCCGGCGCCGGGCGGGCTGAAGCTTTCTTT; CDR3: CASAAGAGRAEAFF; V: TRBV3-1/TRBV3-2; D: NA; J: TRBJ1-1; size: NA
DNA: TGTGCCTGGAGTCTTGGACTAGCGGCCGAGCAGTACTTC; CDR3: CAWSLGLAAEQYF; V: TRBV30; D: TRBD2; J: TRBJ2-7; size: NA
DNA: TGTGCCATCAGTGGAGGGCCAGGGGTGGAAGCTTTCTTT; CDR3: CAISGGPGVEAFF; V: TRBV10-3; D: NA; J: TRBJ1-1; size: NA
DNA: TGTGCCAGCAGCCCACAGGGGGCGCGGACTGAAGCTTTCTTT; CDR3: CASSPQGARTEAFF; V: TRBV2; D: TRBD1; J: TRBJ1-1; size: NA
DNA: TGTGCCAGCAACCGAGACAGGGGCTACGAGCAGTACTTC; CDR3: CASNRDRGYEQYF; V: TRBV2; D: TRBD1; J: TRBJ2-7; size: NA
DNA: TGTGCCAGTAGTACCGCCGCGGGGGCAGGCATTCAGTACTTC; CDR3: CASSTAAGAGIQYF; V: TRBV19; D: NA; J: TRBJ2-4; size: NA
DNA: TGTGCCAGCACCTTGGTCGGCTATGGCTACACCTTC; CDR3: CASTLVGYGYTF; V: TRBV28; D: NA; J: TRBJ1-2; size: NA
DNA: TGCGCCAGCTGTGAGGGGGCGGGGGGGCCTTACGAGCAGTACTTC; CDR3: CASCEGAGGPYEQYF; V: TRBV10-2; D: TRBD2; J: TRBJ2-7; size: NA
DNA: TGTGCCAGCAGTCCCGGTCGGGGCACAGATACGCAGTATTTT; CDR3: CASSPGRGTDTQYF; V: TRBV7-3; D: NA; J: TRBJ2-3; size: once
DNA: TGTGCCAGCAGCGTAGGGTACAGGGTTAACTATGGCTACACCTTC; CDR3: CASSVGYRVNYGYTF; V: TRBV9; D: NA; J: TRBJ1-2; size: once
DNA: TGTGCCAGCAGCGTAGGGGGTCCGGGGTATGGCTACACCTTC; CDR3: CASSVGGPGYGYTF; V: TRBV9; D: NA; J: TRBJ1-2; size: NA
DNA: TGTGCCAGCGGCGGCTTCTCCTACGAGCAGTACTTC; CDR3: CASGGFSYEQYF; V: TRBV11-2; D: NA; J: TRBJ2-7; size: NA
DNA: TGTGCCAGCAGCCAAGGGGCCCTGGAGGCGGCTTATTATGGCTACACCTTC; CDR3: CASSQGALEAAYYGYTF; V: TRBV4-2; D: NA; J: TRBJ1-2; size: once
DNA: TGTGCCAGCAGCCGGGACTTGTTAACAGATACGCAGTATTTT; CDR3: CASSRDLLTDTQYF; V: TRBV7-3; D: NA; J: TRBJ2-3; size: NA
DNA: TGTGCCAGCAGCTTGGGAGGACAGCTAGATCAGCCCCAGCATTTT; CDR3: CASSLGGQLDQPQHF; V: TRBV5-6; D: NA; J: TRBJ1-5; size: NA
DNA: TGTGCCAGCAGTCGGGACAGAGGAGATACGCAGTATTTT; CDR3: CASSRDRGDTQYF; V: TRBV6-5; D: TRBD1; J: TRBJ2-3; size: NA
DNA: TGTGCCAGCTTGGCACATCCGTCAGCTAACTATGGCTACACCTTC; CDR3: CASLAHPSANYGYTF; V: TRBV28; D: NA; J: TRBJ1-2; size: NA
DNA: TGTGCCAGAGGTCGGGGGGGCCCTGGGGCCAACGTCCTGACTTTC; CDR3: CARGRGGPGANVLTF; V: TRBV2; D: TRBD2; J: TRBJ2-6; size: NA